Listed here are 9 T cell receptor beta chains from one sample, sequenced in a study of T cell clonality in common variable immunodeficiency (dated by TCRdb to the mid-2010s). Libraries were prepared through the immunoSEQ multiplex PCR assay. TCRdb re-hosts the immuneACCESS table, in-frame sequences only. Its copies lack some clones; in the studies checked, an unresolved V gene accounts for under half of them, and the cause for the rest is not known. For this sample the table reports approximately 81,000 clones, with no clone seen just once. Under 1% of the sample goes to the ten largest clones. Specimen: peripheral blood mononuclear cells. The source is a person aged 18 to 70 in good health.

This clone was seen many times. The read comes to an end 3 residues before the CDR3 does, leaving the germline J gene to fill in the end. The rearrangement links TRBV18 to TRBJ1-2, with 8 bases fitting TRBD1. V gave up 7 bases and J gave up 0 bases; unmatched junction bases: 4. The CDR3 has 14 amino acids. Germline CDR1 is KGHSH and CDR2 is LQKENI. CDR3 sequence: CASWAGGSNYGYTF. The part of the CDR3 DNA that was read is TGTGCCAGCTGGGCAGGGGGCTCTAACTATGGC. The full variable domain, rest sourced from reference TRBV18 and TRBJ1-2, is NAGVMQNPRHLVRRRGQEARLRCSPMKGHSHVYWYRQLPEEGLKFMVYLQKENIIDESGMPKERFSAEFPKEGPSILRIQQVVRGDSAAYFCASWAGGSNYGYTFGSGTRLTVV.

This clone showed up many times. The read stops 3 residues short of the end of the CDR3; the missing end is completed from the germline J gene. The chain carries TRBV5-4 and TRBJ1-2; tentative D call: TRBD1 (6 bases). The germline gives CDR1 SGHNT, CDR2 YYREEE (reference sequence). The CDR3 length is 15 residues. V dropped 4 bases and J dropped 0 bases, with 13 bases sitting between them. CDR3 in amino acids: CASSLQQGTNYGYTF. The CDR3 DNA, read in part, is TGTGCCAGCAGCCTACAACAGGGAACTAACTATGGC.

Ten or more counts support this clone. The CDR3 spells CASSLEGTGANVLTF. The sequenced CDR3 bases are TGTGCCAGCAGCTTAGAGGGTACTGGGGCCAACGTC. V is TRBV7-3 and J is TRBJ2-6; a possible D gene is TRBD2 (5 bases). The read finishes 3 residues shy of the CDR3 end, and the germline J gene is used to complete it. Trimming shortened V by 2 bases and J by 2 bases, and 7 bases separated the two germline ends. CDR3 length: 15 amino acids. Germline V gene lookup returns CDR1 SGHTA and CDR2 FQGTGA.

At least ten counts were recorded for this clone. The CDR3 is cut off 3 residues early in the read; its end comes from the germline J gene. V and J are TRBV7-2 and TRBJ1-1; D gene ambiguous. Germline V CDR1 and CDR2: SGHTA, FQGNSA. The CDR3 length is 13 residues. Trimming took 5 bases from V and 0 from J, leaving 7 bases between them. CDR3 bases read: TGTGCCAGCAGCCCCCAAATGAACACTGAA. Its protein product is CASSPQMNTE. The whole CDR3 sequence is CASSPQMNTEAFF.

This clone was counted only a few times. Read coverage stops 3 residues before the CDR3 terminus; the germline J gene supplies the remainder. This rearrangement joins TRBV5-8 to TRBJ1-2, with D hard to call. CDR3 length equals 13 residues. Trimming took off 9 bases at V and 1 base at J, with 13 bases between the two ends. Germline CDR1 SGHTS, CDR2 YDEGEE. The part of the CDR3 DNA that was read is TGTGCCACCGGCGGGGAGTTTAACTATGGC. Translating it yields CATGGEFNYG. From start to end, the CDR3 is CATGGEFNYGYTF.

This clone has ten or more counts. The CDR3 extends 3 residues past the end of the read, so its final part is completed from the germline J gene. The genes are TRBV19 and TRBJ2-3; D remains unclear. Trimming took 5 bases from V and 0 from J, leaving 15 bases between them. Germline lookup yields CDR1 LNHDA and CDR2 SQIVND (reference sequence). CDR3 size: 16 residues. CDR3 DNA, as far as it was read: TGTGCCAGTAGTTGGGCCTCCCCACCTAGCACAGATACG. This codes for CASSWASPPSTDT. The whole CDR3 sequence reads CASSWASPPSTDTQYF.

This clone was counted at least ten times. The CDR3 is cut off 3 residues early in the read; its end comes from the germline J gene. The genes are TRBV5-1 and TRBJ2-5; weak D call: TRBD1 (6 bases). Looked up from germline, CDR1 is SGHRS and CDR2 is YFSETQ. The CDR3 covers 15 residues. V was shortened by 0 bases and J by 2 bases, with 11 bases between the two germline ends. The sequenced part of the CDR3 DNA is TGCGCCAGCAGCTTGGCCGGGACATCACAAGAGACC. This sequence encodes CASSLAGTSQET. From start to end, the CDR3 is CASSLAGTSQETQYF.

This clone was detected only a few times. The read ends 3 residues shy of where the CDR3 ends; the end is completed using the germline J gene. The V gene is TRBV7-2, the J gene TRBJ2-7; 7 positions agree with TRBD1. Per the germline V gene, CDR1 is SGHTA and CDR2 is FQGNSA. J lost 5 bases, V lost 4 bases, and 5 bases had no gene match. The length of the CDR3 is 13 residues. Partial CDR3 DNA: TGTGCCAGCAGCTCCGACAGGGCGAACGAG. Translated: CASSSDRANE. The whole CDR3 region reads CASSSDRANEQYF.

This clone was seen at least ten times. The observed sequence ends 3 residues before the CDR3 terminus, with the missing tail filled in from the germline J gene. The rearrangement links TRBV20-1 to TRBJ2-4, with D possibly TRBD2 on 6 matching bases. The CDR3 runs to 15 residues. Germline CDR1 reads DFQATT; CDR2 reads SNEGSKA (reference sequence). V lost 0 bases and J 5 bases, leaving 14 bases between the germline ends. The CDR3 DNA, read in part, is TGCAGTGCTAGAGAGGGGGGTCCCAGCCAAAACATT. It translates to CSAREGGPSQNI. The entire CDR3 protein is CSAREGGPSQNIQYF.